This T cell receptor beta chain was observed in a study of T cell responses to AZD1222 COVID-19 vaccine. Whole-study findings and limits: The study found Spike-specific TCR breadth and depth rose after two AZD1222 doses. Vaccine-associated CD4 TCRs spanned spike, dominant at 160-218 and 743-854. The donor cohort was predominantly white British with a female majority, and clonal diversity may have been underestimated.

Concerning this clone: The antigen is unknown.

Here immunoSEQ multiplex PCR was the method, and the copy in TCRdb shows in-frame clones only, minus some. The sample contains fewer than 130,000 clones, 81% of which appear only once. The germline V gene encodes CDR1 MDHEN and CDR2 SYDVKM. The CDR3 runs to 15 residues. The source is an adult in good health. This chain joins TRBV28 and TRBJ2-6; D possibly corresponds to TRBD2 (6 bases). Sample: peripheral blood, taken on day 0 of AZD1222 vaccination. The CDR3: CASRDFVSGANVLTF. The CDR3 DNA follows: TGTGCTTCACGGGACTTCGTCTCTGGGGCCAACGTCCTGACTTTC.